These T cell receptor beta chains were read from a single sample in a study of blood T cell repertoires in COVID-19. TCRdb's table, derived via immunoSEQ multiplex PCR, lists solely in-frame clones and lacks some. The sample has some 68,000 clones; about 90% are singletons. Sequences were obtained from peripheral blood. The source of these receptors is a man between 45 and 60 years old with COVID-19, enrolled during active disease. Each CDR3 is given with its conserved first and last residue. Fields, in order: V gene, D gene, clone size, J gene, CDR3 DNA, CDR3 protein. D genes are given only for firm matches. Not all rows give a size; the values are once, few, many and, for expanded clones, a class.

>TRBV2|-|-|TRBJ2-3
TGTGCCAGCGGTGTAGCGGCGGGACGCCGAACAGATACGCAGTATTTT
CASGVAAGRRTDTQYF
>TRBV29-1|TRBD1|once|TRBJ1-1
TGCAGCGTTGACGCAGGGGGCGCGGGGATGAGGAACACTGAAGCTTTCTTT
CSVDAGGAGMRNTEAFF
>TRBV12-3/TRBV12-4|-|-|TRBJ2-7
TGTGCCAGCAGTTTCGGGGGAGACGAGCAGTACTTC
CASSFGGDEQYF
>TRBV12-3/TRBV12-4|-|-|TRBJ1-1
TGTGCCAGCGCGGGGGGGACTGAAGCTTTCTTT
CASAGGTEAFF
>TRBV12-3/TRBV12-4|TRBD1|-|TRBJ1-1
TGTGCCAGCAGTCCACAGGGGCCCACTGAAGCTTTCTTT
CASSPQGPTEAFF
>TRBV12-3/TRBV12-4|-|-|TRBJ1-2
TGTGCCAGCAGGGAGTCCGCTAACTATGGCTACACCTTC
CASRESANYGYTF
>TRBV11-1|-|-|TRBJ2-1
TGTGCCAGCAGCTTAGCCTTTTACAATGAGCAGTTCTTC
CASSLAFYNEQFF
>TRBV5-1|TRBD2|-|TRBJ2-2
TGCGCCAGCAGCCTTCGACTAGCGGGAGATTACACCGGGGAGCTGTTTTTT
CASSLRLAGDYTGELFF
>TRBV7-3|-|-|TRBJ2-3
TGTGCCAGCAGCTTAATGTCAGGGAGCACAGATACGCAGTATTTT
CASSLMSGSTDTQYF
>TRBV7-9|TRBD2|-|TRBJ2-2
TGTGCCAGCACGTCACTAGCGGGAGTTCTAGGCGGGGAGCTGTTTTTT
CASTSLAGVLGGELFF
>TRBV18|TRBD1|-|TRBJ2-1
TGTGCCAGCTTCCGGGACAGGCTCGGGGAGCAGTTCTTC
CASFRDRLGEQFF
>TRBV14|TRBD1|-|TRBJ2-3
TGTGCCAGCAGCCAACCGGGACAGGCGTTCACAGATACGCAGTATTTT
CASSQPGQAFTDTQYF
>TRBV7-2|TRBD2|-|TRBJ2-3
TGTGCCAGCAGCTCCGGACTAGCGGGAGGAGTCAGGGATACGCAGTATTTT
CASSSGLAGGVRDTQYF
>TRBV2|-|-|TRBJ1-5
TGTGCCAGCAGACCCACGAGGTCTCAGCCCCAGCATTTT
CASRPTRSQPQHF
>TRBV24-1|-|-|TRBJ2-5
TGTGCCACCAGTGATGGCGGGGTCGGCTCACAAGAGACCCAGTACTTC
CATSDGGVGSQETQYF
>TRBV19|-|-|TRBJ2-7
TGTGCCAGTAGTATAGGGGCCCCAACCATCTACGAGCAGTACTTC
CASSIGAPTIYEQYF
>TRBV11-2|-|many|TRBJ1-6
TGTGCCAGCAGCTTACAGGTCTATAATTCACCCCTCCACTTT
CASSLQVYNSPLHF
>TRBV6-2/TRBV6-3|TRBD2|-|TRBJ2-1
TGTGCCAGCAGTCCCGGGACTAGCGTGTACAATGAGCAGTTCTTC
CASSPGTSVYNEQFF
>TRBV27|-|-|TRBJ2-3
TGTGCCAGCAGTTTTCTCCAGGGCACAGATACGCAGTATTTT
CASSFLQGTDTQYF
>TRBV10-3|TRBD1|-|TRBJ2-6
TGTGCCATCAGTGAAGTATCGGGGACAGGGACTTCCGGGGCCAACGTCCTGACTTTC
CAISEVSGTGTSGANVLTF
>TRBV19|TRBD1|-|TRBJ2-2
TGTGCCAGTAGTATAGATCAGGGGGCCGGGGAGCTGTTTTTT
CASSIDQGAGELFF
>TRBV5-1|TRBD2|-|TRBJ2-5
TGCGCCAGCAGCTTGGGGCTAGCGGGAGGGCAAGAGACCCAGTACTTC
CASSLGLAGGQETQYF
>TRBV5-1|-|-|TRBJ2-3
TGCGCCAGCAGCCCACTGCGACTATCAGATACGCAGTATTTT
CASSPLRLSDTQYF